What follows describes a single TCR beta chain. Its antigen is unknown. A read error may explain this, as a much larger clone is one base away. In patients chosen for sequencing, flow cytometry had shown CD8+CD57+ cell expansion. Every patient had severe acquired aplastic anemia. TCR beta VDJ and CDR3 were profiled, and genomic DNA was the template. TCRdb independently ran MiXCR on the reads; one entry per CDR3 protein. The sample shows 200,000 to 250,000 distinct CDR3 sequences, approximately 51% of them seen only once. The data derive from a study of CD8+CD57+ T cells in acquired aplastic anemia. Study results and limitations: Both patients and controls carried the same twenty-nine CD8+ CDR3 sequences.

Germline CDR1 SGHTA, CDR2 FQGNSA. This CDR3 spans 15 amino acids. The V gene end was trimmed by 4 bases and the J gene end by 0 bases; junction bases not matched to a gene: 4. The gene calls are TRBV7-2 and TRBJ1-1, with TRBD1 matching 8 bases. This TCR derives from a human donor with aplastic anemia. Sequencing was performed on sorted CD4+, CD8+, or CD8+CD57+ T cells (not recorded which) from PBMCs. The CDR3 region is CASSSYRGMNTEAFF. As DNA, the CDR3 is TGTGCCAGCAGCTCCTACAGGGGGATGAACACTGAAGCTTTCTTT.